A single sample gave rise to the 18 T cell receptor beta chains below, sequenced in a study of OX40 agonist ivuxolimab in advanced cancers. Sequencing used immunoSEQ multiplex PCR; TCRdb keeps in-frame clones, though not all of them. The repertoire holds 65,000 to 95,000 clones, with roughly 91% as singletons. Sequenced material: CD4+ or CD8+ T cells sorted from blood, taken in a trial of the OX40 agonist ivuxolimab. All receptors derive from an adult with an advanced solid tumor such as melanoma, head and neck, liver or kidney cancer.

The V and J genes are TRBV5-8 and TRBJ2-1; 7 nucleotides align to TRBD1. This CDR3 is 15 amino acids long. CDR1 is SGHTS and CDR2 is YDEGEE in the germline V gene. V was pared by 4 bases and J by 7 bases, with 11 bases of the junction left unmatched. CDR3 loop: CASSRARGSRNEQFF. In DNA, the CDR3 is TGTGCCAGCAGCCGAGCCAGGGGGTCACGTAATGAGCAGTTCTTC.

The DNA for the CDR3 is TGTGCCAGCAGTGAACTACAATCCGGGGAGCTGTTTTTT. Translating gives CASSELQSGELFF. The V call is TRBV2, the J call TRBJ2-2; D ambiguous. Germline-derived CDR1 and CDR2 are SNHLY and FYNNEI. The germline V and J ends were trimmed by 2 bases and 6 bases, with 7 bases remaining between them. This CDR3 contains 13 residues.

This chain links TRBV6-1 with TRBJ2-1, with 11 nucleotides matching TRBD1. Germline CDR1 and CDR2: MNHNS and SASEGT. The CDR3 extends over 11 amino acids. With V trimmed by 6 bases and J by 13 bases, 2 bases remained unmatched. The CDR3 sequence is CASRGTGGQFF. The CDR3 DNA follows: TGTGCCAGCAGAGGGACAGGGGGTCAGTTCTTC.

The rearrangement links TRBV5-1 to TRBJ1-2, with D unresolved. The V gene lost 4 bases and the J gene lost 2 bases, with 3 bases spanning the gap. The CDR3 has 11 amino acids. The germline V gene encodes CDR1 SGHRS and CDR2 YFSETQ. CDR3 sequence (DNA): TGCGCCAGCAGCGGGAACTATGGCTACACCTTC. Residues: CASSGNYGYTF. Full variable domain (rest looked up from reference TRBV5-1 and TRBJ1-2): KAGVTQTPRYLIKTRGQQVTLSCSPISGHRSVSWYQQTPGQGLQFLFEYFSETQRNKGNFPGRFSGRQFSNSRSEMNVSTLELGDSALYLCASSGNYGYTFGSGTRLTVV.

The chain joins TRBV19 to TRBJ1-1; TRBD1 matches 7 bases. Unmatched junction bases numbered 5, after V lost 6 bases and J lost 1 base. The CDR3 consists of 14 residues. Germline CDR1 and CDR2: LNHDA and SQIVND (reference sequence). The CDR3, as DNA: TGTGCCAGTAGGGAGGGACAGCGGAACACTGAAGCTTTCTTT. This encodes CASREGQRNTEAFF.

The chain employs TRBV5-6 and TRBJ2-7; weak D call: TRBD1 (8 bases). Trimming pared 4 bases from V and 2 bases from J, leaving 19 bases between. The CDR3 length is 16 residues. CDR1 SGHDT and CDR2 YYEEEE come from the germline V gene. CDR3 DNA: TGTGCCAGCAGCGGGGGGGACAGGAAATTTCCCTACGAGCAGTACTTC. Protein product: CASSGGDRKFPYEQYF.

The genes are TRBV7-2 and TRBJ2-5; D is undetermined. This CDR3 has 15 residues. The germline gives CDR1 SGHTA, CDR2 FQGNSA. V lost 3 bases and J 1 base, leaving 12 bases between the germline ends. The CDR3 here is CASSFQGGVQETQYF. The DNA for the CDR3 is TGTGCCAGCAGCTTCCAAGGTGGGGTCCAAGAGACCCAGTACTTC.

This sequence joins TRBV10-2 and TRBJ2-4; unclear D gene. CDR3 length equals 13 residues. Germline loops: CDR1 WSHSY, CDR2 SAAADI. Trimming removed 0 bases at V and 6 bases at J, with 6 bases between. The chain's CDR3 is CASSESLVNIQYF. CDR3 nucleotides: TGCGCCAGCAGTGAGTCTCTTGTAAACATTCAGTACTTC.

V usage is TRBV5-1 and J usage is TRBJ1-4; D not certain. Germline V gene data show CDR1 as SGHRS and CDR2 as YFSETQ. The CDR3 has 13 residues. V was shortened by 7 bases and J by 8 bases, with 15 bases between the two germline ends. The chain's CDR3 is CASRRGDREKLFF. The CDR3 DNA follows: TGCGCCAGCCGGCGGGGAGATCGGGAAAAACTGTTTTTT.

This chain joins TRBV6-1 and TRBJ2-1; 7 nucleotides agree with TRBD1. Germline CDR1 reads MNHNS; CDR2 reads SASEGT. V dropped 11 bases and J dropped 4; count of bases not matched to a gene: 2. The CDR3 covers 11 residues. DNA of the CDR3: TGTGCCGGGGGACAGTACAATGAGCAGTTCTTC. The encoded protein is CAGGQYNEQFF.

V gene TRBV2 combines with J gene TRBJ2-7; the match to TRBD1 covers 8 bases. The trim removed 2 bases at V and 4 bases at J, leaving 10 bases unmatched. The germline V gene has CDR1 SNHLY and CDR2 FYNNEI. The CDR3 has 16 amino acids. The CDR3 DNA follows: TGTGCCAGCAGTGAACAGGACAGGGCCGGTATTTACGAGCAGTACTTC. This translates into CASSEQDRAGIYEQYF.

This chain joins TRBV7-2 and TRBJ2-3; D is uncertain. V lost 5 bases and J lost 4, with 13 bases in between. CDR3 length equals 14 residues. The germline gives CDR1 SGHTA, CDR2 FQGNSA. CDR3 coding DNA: TGTGCCAGCAGCAACAAGAGATTTTCAGATACGCAGTATTTT. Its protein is CASSNKRFSDTQYF.

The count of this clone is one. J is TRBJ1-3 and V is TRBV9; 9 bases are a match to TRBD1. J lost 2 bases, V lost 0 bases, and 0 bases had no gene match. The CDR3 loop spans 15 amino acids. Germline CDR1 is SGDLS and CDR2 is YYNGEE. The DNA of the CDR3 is TGTGCCAGCAGCGTAGGACAGGGGGCTGGAAACACCATATATTTT. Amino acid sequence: CASSVGQGAGNTIYF. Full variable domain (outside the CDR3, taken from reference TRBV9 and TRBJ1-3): DSGVTQTPKHLITATGQRVTLRCSPRSGDLSVYWYQQSLDQGLQFLIQYYNGEERAKGNILERFSAQQFPDLHSELNLSSLELGDSALYFCASSVGQGAGNTIYFGEGSWLTVV.

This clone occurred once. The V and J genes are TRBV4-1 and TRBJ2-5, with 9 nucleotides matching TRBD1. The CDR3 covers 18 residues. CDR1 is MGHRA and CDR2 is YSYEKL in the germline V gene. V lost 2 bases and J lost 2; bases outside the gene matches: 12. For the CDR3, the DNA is TGCGCCAGCAGCCAACGGACAGGGGCGAGAAGGCTACAAGAGACCCAGTACTTC. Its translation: CASSQRTGARRLQETQYF.

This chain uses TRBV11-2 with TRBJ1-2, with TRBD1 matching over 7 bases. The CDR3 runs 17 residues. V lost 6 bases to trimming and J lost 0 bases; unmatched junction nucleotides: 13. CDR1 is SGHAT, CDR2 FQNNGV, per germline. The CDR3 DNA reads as TGTGCCAGCAGGAGCCTTAGACAGGGCGTATCTAACTATGGCTACACCTTC. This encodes CASRSLRQGVSNYGYTF.

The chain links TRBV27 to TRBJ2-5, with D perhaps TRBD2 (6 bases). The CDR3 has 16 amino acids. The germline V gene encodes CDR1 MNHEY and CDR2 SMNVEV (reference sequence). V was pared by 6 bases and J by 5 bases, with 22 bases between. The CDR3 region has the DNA TGTGCCAGCAGCCCCCGCATAGCGGCGGAATGGGAGACCCAGTACTTC. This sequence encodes CASSPRIAAEWETQYF.

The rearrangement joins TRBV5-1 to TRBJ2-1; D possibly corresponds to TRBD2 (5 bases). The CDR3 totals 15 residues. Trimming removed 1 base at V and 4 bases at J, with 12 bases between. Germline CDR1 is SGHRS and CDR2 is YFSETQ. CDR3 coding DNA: TGCGCCAGCAGCTTGAGCGGTCAGGTATACAATGAGCAGTTCTTC. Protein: CASSLSGQVYNEQFF. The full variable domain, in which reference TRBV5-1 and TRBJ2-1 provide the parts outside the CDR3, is KAGVTQTPRYLIKTRGQQVTLSCSPISGHRSVSWYQQTPGQGLQFLFEYFSETQRNKGNFPGRFSGRQFSNSRSEMNVSTLELGDSALYLCASSLSGQVYNEQFFGPGTRLTVL.

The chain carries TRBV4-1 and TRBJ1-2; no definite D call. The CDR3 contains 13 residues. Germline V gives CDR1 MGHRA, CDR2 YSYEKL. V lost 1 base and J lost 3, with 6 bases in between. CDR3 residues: CASSQGKDYGYTF. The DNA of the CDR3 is TGCGCCAGCAGCCAAGGCAAGGACTATGGCTACACCTTC.